These 14 T cell receptor beta chains share one sample of origin, sequenced in a study of siplizumab effects on memory and regulatory T cells. A 37°C coculture lasting around 6 days was applied to the mixed lymphocyte reaction cells. The data were produced by immunoSEQ multiplex PCR, yet TCRdb's version contains in-frame clones alone and is incomplete. The sample includes roughly 2,900 clones, approximately 49% of them seen just once. Which antigens these TCRs recognize remains unknown. The sequenced material came from CFSE-low (dividing) CD4+ T cells sorted from an allogeneic mixed lymphocyte reaction. The origin of the receptors is a human donor in good health; the cells came from an allogeneic mixed lymphocyte reaction.

There are a few counts of this clone. The V call is TRBV7-6, the J call TRBJ2-7, with D unresolved. Trimming removed 1 base from V and 4 bases from J, with 8 bases in between. Per germline, CDR1 SGHVS and CDR2 FNYEAQ. The CDR3 is 13 amino acids. CDR3 sequence reads: CASSLVGGYEQYF. The CDR3 nucleotides read TGTGCCAGCAGCTTAGTCGGCGGTTACGAGCAGTACTTC.

In this sample, this clone is medium-sized. The chain's CDR3 is CASSLRGAGYTF. CDR3 nucleotide sequence: TGTGCCAGTAGTCTCCGTGGGGCTGGCTACACCTTC. The rearrangement uses TRBV19 and TRBJ1-2; perhaps TRBD1 as D (5 bases). The CDR3 spans 12 residues. Germline V gene data show CDR1 as LNHDA and CDR2 as SQIVND (reference sequence). The V end lost 5 bases, the J end lost 7 bases, and 11 bases lay between the germline ends.

The rearrangement joins TRBV6-5 to TRBJ2-5; 10 bases line up with TRBD2. CDR3 length equals 14 residues. Germline values: CDR1 MNHEY, CDR2 SVGAGI. The trim removed 6 bases at V and 2 bases at J, leaving 3 bases unmatched. In DNA, the CDR3 is TGTGCCAGCAGGCTAGCGGGGGCGCAAGAGACCCAGTACTTC. This encodes CASRLAGAQETQYF.

The chain employs TRBV30 and TRBJ2-5; 9 bases agree with TRBD2. Trimming removed 3 bases from V and 5 bases from J; junction bases left unmatched: 10. CDR3 length: 15 residues. Looked up from germline, CDR1 is GTSNPN and CDR2 is SVGIG (reference sequence). The CDR3 bases are TGTGCCTGGAGCCGGCGGGGGGGCCGGCGGGAGACCCAGTACTTC. Protein sequence: CAWSRRGGRRETQYF. The whole variable domain, filled in from reference TRBV30 and TRBJ2-5, reads SQTIHQWPATLVQPVGSPLSLECTVEGTSNPNLYWYRQAAGRGLQLLFYSVGIGQISSEVPQNLSASRPQDRQFILSSKKLLLSDSGFYLCAWSRRGGRRETQYFGPGTRLLVL.

The rearrangement uses TRBV30 and TRBJ2-3, with TRBD1 as a possible D gene (5 bases). CDR1 GTSNPN and CDR2 SVGIG come from the germline V gene (reference sequence). The germline V and J ends were trimmed by 0 bases and 0 bases, with 13 bases remaining between them. The CDR3 extends over 16 amino acids. The CDR3 DNA sequence: TGTGCCTGGAGTGTACGGACACCCCTTAGCACAGATACGCAGTATTTT. This encodes CAWSVRTPLSTDTQYF.

This chain connects TRBV6-5 to TRBJ1-2, with 8 nucleotides matching TRBD1. The ends lost 6 bases at V and 4 bases at J; junction bases unmatched: 1. Germline V gives CDR1 MNHEY, CDR2 SVGAGI. This CDR3 has 12 amino acids. This CDR3 is CASSRGLYGYTF. In nucleotides, the CDR3 is TGTGCCAGCAGCAGGGGGCTCTATGGCTACACCTTC.

This clone appeared a few times. The gene calls are TRBV5-1 and TRBJ2-1, with D perhaps TRBD2 (6 bases). Germline V gene lookup returns CDR1 SGHRS and CDR2 YFSETQ. The CDR3 loop spans 14 amino acids. The V end lost 4 bases, the J end lost 4 bases, and 12 bases lay between the germline ends. CDR3 DNA: TGCGCCAGCAGCCCCGGCGGGGAGTACAATGAGCAGTTCTTC. Protein product: CASSPGGEYNEQFF.

V is TRBV10-1 and J is TRBJ2-1; D is perhaps TRBD1 (7 bases). V was trimmed by 4 bases and J by 3 bases, leaving 13 bases between them. CDR1 is WNHNN, CDR2 SYGVQD, per germline (reference sequence). The CDR3 totals 15 residues. Here the CDR3 DNA reads TGCGCCAGCAGTGGACAGGGAGGAGGCTACAATGAGCAGTTCTTC. As protein: CASSGQGGGYNEQFF.

The chain couples TRBV29-1 to TRBJ1-2; maybe TRBD1 (6 bases). V was shortened by 6 bases and J by 5 bases, with 13 bases between the two germline ends. This CDR3 is built from 12 residues. Germline V gives CDR1 SQVTM, CDR2 ANQGSEA. CDR3 amino acids: CSVLTGQYGYTF. The CDR3 region has the DNA TGCAGCGTATTGACAGGCCAATATGGCTACACCTTC. The full variable domain, with the rest looked up from reference TRBV29-1 and TRBJ1-2, is SAVISQKPSRDICQRGTSLTIQCQVDSQVTMMFWYRQQPGQSLTLIATANQGSEATYESGFVIDKFPISRPNLTFSTLTVSNMSPEDSSIYLCSVLTGQYGYTFGSGTRLTVV.

V gene TRBV27 combines with J gene TRBJ1-5, with 8 bases that match TRBD1. This CDR3 is 14 amino acids long. The J segment lost 7 bases and the V segment lost 4 bases, leaving 6 bases of the junction unmatched. The germline CDR1 and CDR2 sequences are MNHEY and SMNVEV (reference sequence). The DNA for the CDR3 is TGTGCCAGCAGTTGGTTAGCAGGGGGCCAGCCCCAGCATTTT. Protein product: CASSWLAGGQPQHF.

V usage is TRBV15 and J usage is TRBJ2-3; 8 positions match TRBD2. The CDR3 has 17 amino acids. CDR1 and CDR2 from the germline V gene are LNHNV and YYDKDF (reference sequence). With V trimmed by 1 base and J by 5 bases, 11 bases remained unmatched. For the CDR3, the DNA is TGTGCCACCAGCAGAGGGCCGGGAGGGGGGCGCCGAGATACGCAGTATTTT. Protein product: CATSRGPGGGRRDTQYF. The full variable domain, with the rest looked up from reference TRBV15 and TRBJ2-3, is DAMVIQNPRYQVTQFGKPVTLSCSQTLNHNVMYWYQQKSSQAPKLLFHYYDKDFNNEADTPDNFQSRRPNTSFCFLDIRSPGLGDTAMYLCATSRGPGGGRRDTQYFGPGTRLTVL.

This clone was counted a few times. The rearrangement joins TRBV7-8 to TRBJ2-7; the match to TRBD1 covers 8 bases. The CDR3 has 14 amino acids. Germline CDR1 SGHVS, CDR2 FQNEAQ. V trimming: 6 bases; J trimming: 0 bases; junction bases outside the gene matches: 4. CDR3 DNA sequence: TGTGCCAGCAGGTGGGGGACAGGCTCCTACGAGCAGTACTTC. This gives the protein CASRWGTGSYEQYF.

This clone occurred a few times. The chain joins TRBV19 to TRBJ2-3, with 7 bases identical to TRBD2. Unmatched junction bases numbered 14, after V lost 5 bases and J lost 3 bases. The CDR3 spans 17 residues. CDR1 and CDR2 (germline): LNHDA, SQIVND (reference sequence). DNA of the CDR3: TGTGCCAGTAGTCAACGACTAGCAAGTGGGCGTACAGATACGCAGTATTTT. It encodes CASSQRLASGRTDTQYF.

This clone was counted a single time. The V call is TRBV6-1, the J call TRBJ1-1, with D maybe TRBD1 (5 bases). CDR1 MNHNS and CDR2 SASEGT come from the germline V gene. Between the trimmed V and J ends, which lost 7 bases and 2 bases, there was a span of 14 bases. The CDR3 is made up of 14 amino acids. The CDR3 bases are TGTGCCAGCACCATACTGGGGGGAAACACTGAAGCTTTCTTT. This encodes CASTILGGNTEAFF.